Listed here are 29 T cell receptor beta chains from one sample, sequenced in a study of PD-L1 blockade in urothelial cancer. The protocol was immunoSEQ multiplex PCR, while the TCRdb copy is restricted to in-frame clones and leaves out a portion. The data hold about 74,000 clones, with roughly 90% observed a single time. This sample's time point: pretreatment peripheral blood. The input for sequencing was PBMCs, taken around atezolizumab (anti-PD-L1) treatment. These TCRs come from a man aged 70-80 years with urothelial cancer.

This clone was seen just once. The chain carries TRBV6-6 and TRBJ2-1, with 12 bases matching TRBD2. After removal of 8 bases from V and 3 bases from J, the junction contained 8 bases not matched to a gene. The CDR3 contains 16 residues. Germline V gives CDR1 MNHNY, CDR2 SVGAGI (reference sequence). CDR3 nucleotide sequence: TGTGCCAGCCGAACCCCGACTAGCGGGAGCTACAATGAGCAGTTCTTC. This encodes CASRTPTSGSYNEQFF.

This chain links TRBV18 with TRBJ1-3; 8 bases line up with TRBD1. Germline CDR1 is KGHSH and CDR2 is LQKENI. The V segment lost 6 bases and the J segment 0 bases; nucleotides outside the gene matches: 4. The CDR3 covers 15 residues. CDR3 DNA sequence: TGTGCCAGCTCCCCTGGACAGGGCTCTGGAAACACCATATATTTT. The encoded protein is CASSPGQGSGNTIYF.

The J gene is TRBJ2-1, the V gene TRBV7-2; 8 bases fit TRBD2. The V gene's germline CDR1 is SGHTA and CDR2 FQGNSA. The CDR3 has 15 residues. V lost 2 bases, J lost 3 bases, and 3 bases stayed unmatched. The CDR3 DNA follows: TGTGCCAGCAGCTTACGGGGACTAGACTACAATGAGCAGTTCTTC. It yields the protein CASSLRGLDYNEQFF.

The rearrangement joins TRBV4-2 to TRBJ2-2; D remains ambiguous. Germline V gene data show CDR1 as LGHNA and CDR2 as YNFKEQ. CDR3 size: 17 residues. Trimming cost V 0 bases and J 1 base, with 12 bases left between them. The CDR3 here is CASSQDIQRQNTGELFF. The CDR3 bases are TGTGCCAGCAGCCAAGATATCCAGCGTCAGAACACCGGGGAGCTGTTTTTT.

V and J are TRBV14 and TRBJ2-7; maybe TRBD2 (5 bases). This CDR3 is built from 17 residues. Per germline, CDR1 SGHDN and CDR2 FVKESK. The ends were cut back, 4 bases at V and 3 bases at J, with 22 bases in the middle. In DNA, the CDR3 is TGTGCCAGCAGCCGGGAAGTTTCTCCGGGATACAACTACGAGCAGTACTTC. It yields the protein CASSREVSPGYNYEQYF.

This chain links TRBV27 with TRBJ1-1, with no clear D. The CDR3 loop spans 15 amino acids. Germline CDR1 and CDR2: MNHEY and SMNVEV (reference sequence). V lost 5 bases, J lost 4 bases, and 17 bases lay in between. The CDR3, as DNA: TGTGCCAGCAGTCCCCCGGGATCGGAGAGCACTGAAGCTTTCTTT. Translation: CASSPPGSESTEAFF.

The V and J genes are TRBV28 and TRBJ2-5; D is possibly TRBD1 (5 bases). Between the trimmed V and J ends, which lost 5 bases and 0 bases, there was a span of 7 bases. The CDR3 is made up of 13 amino acids. Germline CDR1 is MDHEN and CDR2 is SYDVKM. In DNA form, the CDR3 reads TGTGCCAGCAGTCCAGGGAACCAAGAGACCCAGTACTTC. This gives the protein CASSPGNQETQYF.

This chain uses TRBV7-7 with TRBJ2-2; TRBD2 agrees at 14 bases. Per germline, CDR1 SSHAT and CDR2 FNYEAQ (reference sequence). The V and J ends lost 4 bases and 4 bases, in that order; junction bases with no gene match: 11. The CDR3 sequence is 19 residues long. The CDR3, as DNA: TGTGCCAGCAGCTCGTACCCCGGGACTAGCGGGAGTGGCACCGGGGAGCTGTTTTTT. This gives the protein CASSSYPGTSGSGTGELFF. Variable domain in full (rest from reference TRBV7-7 and TRBJ2-2): GAGVSQSPRYKVTKRGQDVTLRCDPISSHATLYWYQQALGQGPEFLTYFNYEAQPDKSGLPSDRFSAERPEGSISTLTIQRTEQRDSAMYRCASSSYPGTSGSGTGELFFGEGSRLTVL.

The V gene is TRBV29-1, the J gene TRBJ1-2; D ambiguous. Trimming cost V 0 bases and J 6 bases, with 5 bases left between them. The CDR3 spans 11 residues. CDR1 is SQVTM and CDR2 is ANQGSEA in the germline V gene. The CDR3 nucleotides read TGCAGCGTTGAAGATAGTGATGGCTACACCTTC. Translation gives CSVEDSDGYTF.

The chain uses TRBV5-8 and TRBJ2-5, with TRBD2 identical over 7 bases. Germline V gene sequence: CDR1 SGHTS, CDR2 YDEGEE. With 2 bases clipped from V and 4 bases from J, the junction kept 5 bases outside the gene matches. The CDR3 spans 14 residues. CDR3 amino acids: CASSFGPGGETQYF. CDR3 coding DNA: TGTGCCAGCAGCTTCGGTCCGGGGGGAGAGACCCAGTACTTC.

This clone was counted a single time. The genes are TRBV5-1 and TRBJ1-1; maybe TRBD1 (5 bases). The CDR3 sequence is 16 residues long. The V gene's germline CDR1 is SGHRS and CDR2 YFSETQ. V was cut by 0 bases and J by 1 base, with 13 bases left in between. CDR3 loop: CASSLGGGTANTEAFF. The CDR3 DNA follows: TGCGCCAGCAGCTTGGGGGGAGGGACGGCGAACACTGAAGCTTTCTTT.

CDR3 loop: CASRLTGGYGYTF. CDR3 DNA sequence: TGTGCCAGCAGATTGACGGGGGGCTATGGCTACACCTTC. This chain links TRBV6-5 with TRBJ1-2, with D perhaps TRBD1 (5 bases). The V gene lost 6 bases and the J gene lost 4 bases, with 12 bases spanning the gap. Germline V CDR1 and CDR2: MNHEY, SVGAGI. CDR3 length equals 13 residues.

This clone is a singleton in its sample. V gene TRBV30 combines with J gene TRBJ1-1, with D possibly being TRBD1 (5 bases). The germline V and J ends were trimmed by 0 bases and 5 bases, with 13 bases remaining between them. Germline CDR1 reads GTSNPN; CDR2 reads SVGIG (reference sequence). This CDR3 comprises 14 residues. This CDR3 reads CAWSVRKGWTEAFF. The CDR3 DNA follows: TGTGCCTGGAGTGTACGTAAGGGGTGGACTGAAGCTTTCTTT.

The chain combines TRBV11-2 with TRBJ2-5, with D possibly being TRBD2 (5 bases). V dropped 0 bases and J dropped 4 bases, with 6 bases sitting between them. CDR3 length equals 13 residues. CDR1 SGHAT and CDR2 FQNNGV come from the germline V gene. CDR3 coding DNA: TGTGCCAGCAGCTTAGATCGGGGAGAGACCCAGTACTTC. Protein sequence: CASSLDRGETQYF.

This clone is classed as large. V gene TRBV16 combines with J gene TRBJ2-7, with 9 positions matching TRBD1. Germline values: CDR1 KGHSY, CDR2 FQNENV. This CDR3 has 14 residues. The ends lost 4 bases at V and 3 bases at J; junction bases unmatched: 4. In nucleotides, the CDR3 is TGTGCCAGCAGCCCACAGGGGGCTGGCTACGAGCAGTACTTC. Amino acid sequence: CASSPQGAGYEQYF.

The chain carries TRBV19 and TRBJ2-1; D is perhaps TRBD2 (6 bases). With 4 bases removed from V and 8 bases from J, the gap between germline ends came to 15 bases. In germline, CDR1 is LNHDA, CDR2 SQIVND (reference sequence). This CDR3 comprises 14 residues. The CDR3 region is CASSNGGARDEQFF. Here the CDR3 DNA reads TGTGCCAGTAGTAATGGCGGGGCCCGGGATGAGCAGTTCTTC.

This rearrangement joins TRBV21-1 to TRBJ1-4. TRBV21-1 is a pseudogene locus. The CDR3 consists of 15 residues. The chain's CDR3 is CASSKVGGGRVQLFF. CDR3 nucleotide sequence: TGTGCCAGCAGCAAAGTTGGTGGCGGCCGGGTTCAACTGTTTTTT.

The V gene is TRBV19, the J gene TRBJ2-7; 10 bases align to TRBD2. With 7 bases clipped from V and 3 bases from J, the junction kept 3 bases outside the gene matches. From germline, CDR1 is LNHDA and CDR2 SQIVND (reference sequence). The CDR3 runs 13 residues. The CDR3 nucleotides read TGTGCCAGTAATCCTAGCGGGAGCTACGAGCAGTACTTC. Translating gives CASNPSGSYEQYF.

About this clone itself: At the DNA level, this CDR3 is encoded by other sequences in the same sample as well. The chain uses TRBV6-1 and TRBJ2-3, with D unresolved. Trimming left V 6 bases short and J 2 bases short, with 3 bases between. Germline CDR1 MNHNS, CDR2 SASEGT. The CDR3 contains 11 residues. The CDR3 here is CASSHTDTQYF. For the CDR3, the DNA is TGTGCCAGCAGCCACACAGATACGCAGTATTTT.

The chain has TRBV6-1 and TRBJ2-7; weak D call: TRBD2 (5 bases). V was pared by 8 bases and J by 4 bases, with 18 bases between. The CDR3 contains 14 residues. CDR1 MNHNS and CDR2 SASEGT come from the germline V gene. CDR3 DNA: TGTGCCAGCTTCGGCGGACCACGGGGATACGAGCAGTACTTC. Amino acid sequence: CASFGGPRGYEQYF.

This clone was seen a single time. This sequence joins TRBV14 and TRBJ2-1; TRBD2 is a possible D gene (6 bases). Trimming took off 0 bases at V and 5 bases at J, with 14 bases between the two ends. The germline CDR1 and CDR2 sequences are SGHDN and FVKESK. The CDR3 covers 16 residues. The CDR3 here is CASSQERDWTNNEQFF. The CDR3 DNA follows: TGTGCCAGCAGCCAAGAAAGGGACTGGACTAACAATGAGCAGTTCTTC.

The rearrangement links TRBV6-6 to TRBJ2-1; D unclear. V shed 2 bases and J shed 9 bases, with 17 bases lying between them. CDR3 size: 15 residues. Germline V CDR1 and CDR2: MNHNY, SVGAGI (reference sequence). The CDR3 loop reads CASSYRQVLLGEQFF. Written as DNA, the CDR3 is TGTGCCAGCAGTTACAGGCAGGTGCTACTCGGTGAGCAGTTCTTC.

This clone was counted a single time. This rearrangement joins TRBV5-1 to TRBJ2-1; 7 nucleotides agree with TRBD1. V lost 3 bases and J lost 0; bases outside the gene matches: 3. This CDR3 comprises 15 residues. Germline assignment: CDR1 SGHRS and CDR2 YFSETQ. The CDR3 here is CASSSDRSSYNEQFF. The CDR3 bases are TGCGCCAGCAGCTCGGACAGGAGCTCCTACAATGAGCAGTTCTTC.

The chain uses TRBV30 and TRBJ1-3; D gene uncertain. The germline V and J ends were trimmed by 2 bases and 0 bases, with 8 bases remaining between them. Germline V gene sequence: CDR1 GTSNPN, CDR2 SVGIG (reference sequence). The CDR3 runs 14 residues. Written as DNA, the CDR3 is TGTGCCTGGAGTAGAACAAACTCTGGAAACACCATATATTTT. Amino acids: CAWSRTNSGNTIYF.

The rearrangement links TRBV28 to TRBJ2-2; TRBD2 matches 9 bases. There are 16 residues in the CDR3. Trimming took 8 bases from V and 7 from J; bases not matched to a gene: 14. Germline lookup yields CDR1 MDHEN and CDR2 SYDVKM. The DNA for the CDR3 is TGTGCCAGCGGGACCTGGGGTAGCGGGAGAATCGGGGAGCTGTTTTTT. As protein: CASGTWGSGRIGELFF.

This chain uses TRBV19 with TRBJ1-5, with 9 bases aligning to TRBD1. This CDR3 is built from 15 residues. V shed 6 bases and J 7 bases; nucleotides not matched to a gene: 10. The germline V gene encodes CDR1 LNHDA and CDR2 SQIVND (reference sequence). The CDR3 sequence: CASRGQGSAGQPQHF. The CDR3 DNA follows: TGTGCCAGTAGGGGACAGGGTTCGGCTGGGCAGCCCCAGCATTTT.

The CDR3 region has the DNA TGTGCCTGGAGCCGACAGGGGACGGGAGAAGCTTTCTTT. Amino acid sequence: CAWSRQGTGEAFF. This chain uses TRBV30 with TRBJ1-1, with TRBD1 matching over 8 bases. The CDR3 length is 13 residues. Trimming removed 3 bases from V and 8 bases from J; junction bases left unmatched: 8. Germline CDR1 and CDR2: GTSNPN and SVGIG (reference sequence).

The count of this clone is one. The genes are TRBV28 and TRBJ2-7; 11 nucleotides match TRBD1. Germline CDR1 reads MDHEN; CDR2 reads SYDVKM. Unmatched junction bases numbered 3, after V lost 7 bases and J lost 1 base. This CDR3 has 14 amino acids. The CDR3 DNA reads TGTGCCAGCATCGGGACAGGGGGTTCCTACGAGCAGTACTTC. Its protein product is CASIGTGGSYEQYF.

The V and J genes are TRBV7-2 and TRBJ2-1; 11 positions match TRBD2. Trimming at V came to 2 bases and at J to 7 bases, leaving 4 bases not matched to a gene. The CDR3 contains 15 residues. Per the germline V gene, CDR1 is SGHTA and CDR2 is FQGNSA. The CDR3 sequence is CASSLSLAGGNEQFF. CDR3 bases: TGTGCCAGCAGCTTAAGTCTAGCGGGAGGTAATGAGCAGTTCTTC.